This T cell receptor beta chain was recovered during a study of blood T cell repertoires in COVID-19. Whole-study context: Sources were T cells, B-cell-depleted T cells, or PBMCs; the material itself was cDNA or gDNA.

Germline CDR1 reads LGHNA; CDR2 reads YNFKEQ. Trimming took 6 bases from V and 0 from J, leaving 12 bases between them. This CDR3 spans 15 amino acids. Authors' processing steps: Estimated nucleated cell counts came from reference gene primer amplification. Libraries were prepared by immunoSEQ multiplex PCR; TCRdb keeps only in-frame clonotypes and omits some of them. V and J calls and clone size are copied from that table; D and trimming were computed from the DNA. The repertoire holds about 360,000 clones, with about four fifths as singletons. The receptor's source is a human donor with acute or convalescent COVID-19. The donor label of this sample is uncertain. The sequenced material came from peripheral blood. The chain links TRBV4-2 to TRBJ2-1; maybe TRBD2 (5 bases). CDR3 loop: CASRGSAGSYNEQFF. The CDR3, as DNA: TGTGCCAGCAGAGGAAGCGCGGGCTCCTACAATGAGCAGTTCTTC.